This T cell receptor beta chain was profiled in a study of post-analysis software for immune sequencing data. Study findings and constraints: Roughly 5 TRBV segments, TRBV5-6, TRBV5-1 and TRBV20-1 among them, were found more frequent in patients than controls.

Each TCR beta cDNA library carried unique molecular identifiers. TCRdb passed the PCR reads through MiXCR, listing each CDR3 protein once. The data show fewer than 900,000 distinct CDR3 sequences, about 45% seen once. V was cut by 3 bases and J by 4 bases, with 12 bases left in between. Per germline, CDR1 DFQATT and CDR2 SNEGSKA (reference sequence). There are 13 residues in the CDR3. As regards this clonotype: What it binds is not known.

Sample: blood. This receptor was taken from a girl between 5 and 17 years old with multiple sclerosis. The chain carries TRBV20-1 and TRBJ1-2; D possibly corresponds to TRBD1 (6 bases). CDR3 in amino acids: CSARDRGVYGYTF. CDR3 DNA: TGCAGTGCTAGGGACAGAGGGGTCTATGGCTACACCTTC.